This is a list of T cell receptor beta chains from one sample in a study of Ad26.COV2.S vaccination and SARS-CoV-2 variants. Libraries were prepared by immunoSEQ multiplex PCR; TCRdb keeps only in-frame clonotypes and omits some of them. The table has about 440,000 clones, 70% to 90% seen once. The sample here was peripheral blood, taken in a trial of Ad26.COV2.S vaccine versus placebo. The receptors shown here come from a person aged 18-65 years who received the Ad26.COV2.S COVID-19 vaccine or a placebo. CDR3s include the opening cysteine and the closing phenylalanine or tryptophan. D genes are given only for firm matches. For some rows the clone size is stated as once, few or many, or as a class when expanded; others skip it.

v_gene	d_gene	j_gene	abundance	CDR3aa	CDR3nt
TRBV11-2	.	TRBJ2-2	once	CASSLTQGGSGELFF	TGTGCCAGCAGCTTGACACAGGGGGGGTCCGGGGAGCTGTTTTTT
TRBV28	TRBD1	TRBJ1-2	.	CASSFRGSIGYTF	TGTGCCAGCAGTTTCAGGGGGTCTATTGGCTACACCTTC
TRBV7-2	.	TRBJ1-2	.	CASSLDGRYGYTF	TGTGCCAGCAGCTTAGACGGGAGGTATGGCTACACCTTC
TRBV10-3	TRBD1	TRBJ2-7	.	CAISEAGTGGKFPSYEQYF	TGTGCCATCAGTGAGGCTGGGACAGGGGGCAAGTTCCCCTCCTACGAGCAGTACTTC
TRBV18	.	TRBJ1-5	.	CASSSGRGQNQPQHF	TGTGCCAGCTCAAGCGGGCGTGGGCAAAATCAGCCCCAGCATTTT
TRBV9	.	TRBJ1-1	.	CASSVDVNTEAFF	TGTGCCAGCAGCGTAGATGTGAACACTGAAGCTTTCTTT
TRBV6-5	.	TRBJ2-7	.	CASSLDSPYEQYF	TGTGCCAGCAGCTTGGACAGCCCCTACGAGCAGTACTTC
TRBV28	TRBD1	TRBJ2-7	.	CASRAGGFDEQYF	TGTGCCAGCAGGGCAGGGGGCTTTGACGAGCAGTACTTC
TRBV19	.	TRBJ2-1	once	CASSIGGAGSWDEQFF	TGTGCCAGTAGTATAGGAGGGGCGGGGTCCTGGGATGAGCAGTTCTTC
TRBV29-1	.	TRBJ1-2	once	CSADLPGGVLGGYTF	TGCAGCGCTGACCTGCCGGGCGGGGTGCTAGGCGGCTACACCTTC